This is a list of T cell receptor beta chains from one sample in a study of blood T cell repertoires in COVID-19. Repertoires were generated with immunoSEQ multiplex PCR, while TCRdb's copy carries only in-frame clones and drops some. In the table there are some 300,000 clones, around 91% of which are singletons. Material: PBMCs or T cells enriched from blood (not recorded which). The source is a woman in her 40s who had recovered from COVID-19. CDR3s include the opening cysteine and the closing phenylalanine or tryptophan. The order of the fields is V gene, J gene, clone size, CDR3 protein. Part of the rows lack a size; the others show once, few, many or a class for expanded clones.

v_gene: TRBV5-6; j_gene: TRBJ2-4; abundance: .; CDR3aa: CASSLATGWSKNIQYF
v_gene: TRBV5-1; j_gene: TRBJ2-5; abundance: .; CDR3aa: CASSSMTSGGGETQYF
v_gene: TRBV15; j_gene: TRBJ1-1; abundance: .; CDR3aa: CATSSRTGITEAFF
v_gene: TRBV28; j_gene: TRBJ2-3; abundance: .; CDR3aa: CATGTGGTDTQYF
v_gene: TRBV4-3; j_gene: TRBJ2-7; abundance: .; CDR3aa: CASSPDRDPSYEQYF
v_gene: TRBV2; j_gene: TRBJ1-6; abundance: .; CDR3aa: CASSPEDGVALHF
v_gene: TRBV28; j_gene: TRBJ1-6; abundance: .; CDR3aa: CASSPQPGTGGLNSPLHF
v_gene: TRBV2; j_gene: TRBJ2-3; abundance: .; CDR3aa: CASSERGIETDTQYF
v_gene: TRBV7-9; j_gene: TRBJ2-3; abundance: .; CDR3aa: CASSSSGVIGDTQYF
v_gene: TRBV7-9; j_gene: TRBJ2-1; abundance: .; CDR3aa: CASSFTGNEQFF
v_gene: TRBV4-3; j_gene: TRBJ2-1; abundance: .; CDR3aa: CASSQGTSDYNEQFF
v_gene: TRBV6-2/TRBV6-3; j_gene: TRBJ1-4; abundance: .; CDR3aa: CASSVTGDGEKLFF
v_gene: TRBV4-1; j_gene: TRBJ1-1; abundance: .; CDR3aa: CASSLAPGQGNLSFF
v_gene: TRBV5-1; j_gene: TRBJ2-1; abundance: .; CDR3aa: CASSLESSGVFNEQFF
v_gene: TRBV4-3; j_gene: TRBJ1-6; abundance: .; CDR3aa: CASSQDWATGSSYNSPLHF
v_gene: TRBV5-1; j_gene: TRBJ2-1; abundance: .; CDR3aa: CASSLEVGTEYNEQFF
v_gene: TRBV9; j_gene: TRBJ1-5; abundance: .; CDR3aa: CASSKTDSNQPQHF
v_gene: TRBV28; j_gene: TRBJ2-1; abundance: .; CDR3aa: CASSPRGEPLWDNEQFF
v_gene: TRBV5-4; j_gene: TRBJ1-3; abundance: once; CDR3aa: CASSLEGVNTIYF
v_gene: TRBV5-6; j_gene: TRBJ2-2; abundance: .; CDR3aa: CASTRTGGNTGELFF
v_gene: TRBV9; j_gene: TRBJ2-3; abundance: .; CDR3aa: CASSVATGTADTQYF
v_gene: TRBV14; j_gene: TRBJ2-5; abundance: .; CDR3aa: CASSQDGRQETQYF
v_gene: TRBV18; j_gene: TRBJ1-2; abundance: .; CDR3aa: CASSRTGFDGYTF
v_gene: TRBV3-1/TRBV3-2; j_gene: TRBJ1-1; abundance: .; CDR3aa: CASTTGGDTEAFF
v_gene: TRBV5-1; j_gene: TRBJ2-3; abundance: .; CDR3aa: CASSLAGAGKGTDTQYF
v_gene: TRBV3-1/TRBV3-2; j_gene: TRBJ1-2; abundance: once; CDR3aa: CASSQVGQGGGYTF
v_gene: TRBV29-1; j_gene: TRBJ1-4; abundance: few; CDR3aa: CSVEGANEKLFF
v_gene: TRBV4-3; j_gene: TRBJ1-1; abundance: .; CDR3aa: CASSHRGETEAFF
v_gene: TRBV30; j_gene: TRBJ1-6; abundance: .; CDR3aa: CAWSTGWDSPLHF
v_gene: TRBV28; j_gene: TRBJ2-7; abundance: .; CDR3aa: CAITGGVSYEQYF
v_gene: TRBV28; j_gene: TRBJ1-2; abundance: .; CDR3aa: CASGGGMGYTF
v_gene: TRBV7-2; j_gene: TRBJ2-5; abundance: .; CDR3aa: CASSLEGRGLETQYF
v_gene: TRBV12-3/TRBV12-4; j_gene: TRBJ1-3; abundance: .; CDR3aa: CASRSVGNTIYF
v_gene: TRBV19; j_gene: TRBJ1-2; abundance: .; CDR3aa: CASRGQFNYGYTF
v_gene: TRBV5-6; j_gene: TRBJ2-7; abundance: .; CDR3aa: CASSKERGYEQYF
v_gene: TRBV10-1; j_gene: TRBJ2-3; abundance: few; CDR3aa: CASSESGRTYGTDTQYF
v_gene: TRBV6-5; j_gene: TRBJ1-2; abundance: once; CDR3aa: CASIRGPNYGYTF
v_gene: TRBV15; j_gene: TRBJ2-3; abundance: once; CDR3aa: CATSRTSPPWGYSDTQYF
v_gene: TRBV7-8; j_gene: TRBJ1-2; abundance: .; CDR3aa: CASSLEFGTITDYTF
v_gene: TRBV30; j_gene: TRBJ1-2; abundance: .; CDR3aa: CAWTLRGIYGYTF
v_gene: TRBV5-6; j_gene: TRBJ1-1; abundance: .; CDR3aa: CASSLPVGEAFF
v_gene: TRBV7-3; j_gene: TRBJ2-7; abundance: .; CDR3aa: CASSLSPSSYEQYF
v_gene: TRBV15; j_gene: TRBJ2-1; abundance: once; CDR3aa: CATSGQGELYNEQFF
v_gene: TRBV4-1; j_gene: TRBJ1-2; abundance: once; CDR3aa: CASSLGSGNYGYTF
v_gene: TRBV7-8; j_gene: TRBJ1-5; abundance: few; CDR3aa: CASSLGIGTGDNQPQHF
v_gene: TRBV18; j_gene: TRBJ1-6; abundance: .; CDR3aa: CASSPWGDSPLHF
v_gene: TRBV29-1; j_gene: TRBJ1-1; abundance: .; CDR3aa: CSVEESGTEGTMNTEAFF
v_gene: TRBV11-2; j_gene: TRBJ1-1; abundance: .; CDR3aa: CASSYLRQGNTEAFF
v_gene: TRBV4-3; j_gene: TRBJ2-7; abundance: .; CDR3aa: CASSQGVASGMPEQYF
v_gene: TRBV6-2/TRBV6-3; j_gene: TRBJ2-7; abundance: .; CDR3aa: CASSGQGLPYEQYF
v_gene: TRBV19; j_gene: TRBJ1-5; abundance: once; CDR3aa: CASRDRAVGNQPQHF
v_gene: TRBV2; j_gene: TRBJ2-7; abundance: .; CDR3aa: CASTRDFSYEQYF
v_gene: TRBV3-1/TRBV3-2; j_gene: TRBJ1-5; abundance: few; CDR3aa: CASSQADQPQHF
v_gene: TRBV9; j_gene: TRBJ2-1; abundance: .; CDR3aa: CASSVEGHINNEQFF
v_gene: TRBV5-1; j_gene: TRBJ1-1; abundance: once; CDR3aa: CASSSFDRDTEAFF